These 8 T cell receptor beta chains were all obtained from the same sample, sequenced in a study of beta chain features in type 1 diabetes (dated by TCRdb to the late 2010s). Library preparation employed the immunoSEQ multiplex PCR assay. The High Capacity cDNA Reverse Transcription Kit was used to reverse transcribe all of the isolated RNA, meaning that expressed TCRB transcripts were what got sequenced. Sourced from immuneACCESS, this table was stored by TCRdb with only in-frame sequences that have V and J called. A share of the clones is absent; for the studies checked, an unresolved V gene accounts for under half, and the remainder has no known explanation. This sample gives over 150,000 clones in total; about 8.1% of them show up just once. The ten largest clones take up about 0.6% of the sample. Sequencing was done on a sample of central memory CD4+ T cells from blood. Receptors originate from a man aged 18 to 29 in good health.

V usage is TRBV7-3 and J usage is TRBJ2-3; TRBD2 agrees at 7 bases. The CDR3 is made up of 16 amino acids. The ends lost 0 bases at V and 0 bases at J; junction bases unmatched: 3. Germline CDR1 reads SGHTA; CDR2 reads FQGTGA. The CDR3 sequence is CASSLTGLTSTDTQYF. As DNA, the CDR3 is TGTGCCAGCAGCTTAACGGGACTAACCAGCACAGATACGCAGTATTTT.

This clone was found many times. In DNA, the CDR3 is TGTGCCAGCAGCTTAGGCAGCTCTGGGGCCAACGTCCTGACTTTC. Residues: CASSLGSSGANVLTF. This chain connects TRBV7-9 to TRBJ2-6; D gene unclear. CDR3 size: 15 residues. CDR1 is SEHNR, CDR2 FQNEAQ, per germline (reference sequence). V lost 1 base to trimming and J lost 0 bases, with 4 bases between them.

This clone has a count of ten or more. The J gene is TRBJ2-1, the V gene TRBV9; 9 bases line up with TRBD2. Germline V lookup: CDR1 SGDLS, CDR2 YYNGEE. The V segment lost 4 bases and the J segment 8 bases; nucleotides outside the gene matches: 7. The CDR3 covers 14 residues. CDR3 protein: CASSTSGSQDEQFF. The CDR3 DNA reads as TGTGCCAGCAGCACTAGCGGGTCCCAAGATGAGCAGTTCTTC.

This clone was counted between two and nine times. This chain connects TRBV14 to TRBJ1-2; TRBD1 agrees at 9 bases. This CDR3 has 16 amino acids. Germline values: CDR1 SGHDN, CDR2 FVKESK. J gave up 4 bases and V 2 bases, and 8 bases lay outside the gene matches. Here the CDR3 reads CASSQLGTGTSYGYTF. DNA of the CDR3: TGTGCCAGCAGCCAACTCGGGACAGGGACCTCCTATGGCTACACCTTC.

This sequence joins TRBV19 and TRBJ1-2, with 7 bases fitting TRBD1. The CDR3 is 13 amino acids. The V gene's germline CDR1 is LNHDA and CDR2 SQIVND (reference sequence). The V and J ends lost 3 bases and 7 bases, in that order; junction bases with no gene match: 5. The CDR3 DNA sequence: TGTGCCAGTAGTATTCAGGGGGATCTTGGCTACACCTTC. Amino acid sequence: CASSIQGDLGYTF.

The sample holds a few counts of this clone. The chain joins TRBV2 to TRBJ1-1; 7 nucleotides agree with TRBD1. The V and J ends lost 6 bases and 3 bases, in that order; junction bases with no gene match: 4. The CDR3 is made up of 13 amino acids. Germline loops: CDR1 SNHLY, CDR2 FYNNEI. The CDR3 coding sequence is TGTGCCAGCAGGGCTGACAGGGACACTGAAGCTTTCTTT. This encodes CASRADRDTEAFF.

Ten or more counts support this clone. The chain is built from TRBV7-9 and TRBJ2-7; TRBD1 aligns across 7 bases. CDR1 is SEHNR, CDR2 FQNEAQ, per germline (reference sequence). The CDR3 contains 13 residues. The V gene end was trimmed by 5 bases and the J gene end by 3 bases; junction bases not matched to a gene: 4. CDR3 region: CASSNRDSYEQYF. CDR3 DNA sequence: TGTGCCAGCAGCAACCGGGACAGCTACGAGCAGTACTTC.

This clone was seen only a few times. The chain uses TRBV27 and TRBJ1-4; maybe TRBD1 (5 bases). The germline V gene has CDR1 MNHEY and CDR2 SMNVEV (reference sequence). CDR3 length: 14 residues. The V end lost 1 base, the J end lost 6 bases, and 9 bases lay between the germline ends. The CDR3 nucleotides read TGTGCCAGCAGTTTATTGGCAGGGTATGAAAAACTGTTTTTT. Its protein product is CASSLLAGYEKLFF.